Shown below are 20 T cell receptor beta chains from a single sample sequenced in a study of blood T cell repertoires in COVID-19. Produced via immunoSEQ multiplex PCR; TCRdb's table is partial and in-frame only. The sample carries approximately 76,000 clones, around nine tenths recorded once. The sample taken for sequencing was peripheral blood. The receptors here all came from a man in his thirties or forties with acute or convalescent COVID-19.

The V call is TRBV18, the J call TRBJ2-3; 8 bases map to TRBD2. Germline assignment: CDR1 KGHSH and CDR2 LQKENI. The CDR3 totals 15 residues. V lost 6 bases and J lost 3; bases outside the gene matches: 8. DNA for the CDR3: TGTGCCAGCTCCCGTGGCGGGAGGAGAACAGATACGCAGTATTTT. This translates into CASSRGGRRTDTQYF.

The gene calls are TRBV6-1 and TRBJ2-3; 7 bases are shared with TRBD2. The CDR3 extends over 16 amino acids. Germline V gives CDR1 MNHNS, CDR2 SASEGT. V lost 1 base, J lost 2 bases, and 6 bases stayed unmatched. CDR3 DNA: TGTGCCAGCAGTGAAGAAACAGCGGGAACCACAGATACGCAGTATTTT. It specifies CASSEETAGTTDTQYF.

The chain couples TRBV5-1 to TRBJ2-2, with D maybe TRBD2 (6 bases). Trimming took off 1 base at V and 3 bases at J, with 16 bases between the two ends. Germline-derived CDR1 and CDR2 are SGHRS and YFSETQ. The length of the CDR3 is 17 residues. Written as DNA, the CDR3 is TGCGCCAGCAGCTTGTACTCGCGGGATTTGTACACCGGGGAGCTGTTTTTT. It codes for CASSLYSRDLYTGELFF. Variable domain in full (rest from reference TRBV5-1 and TRBJ2-2): KAGVTQTPRYLIKTRGQQVTLSCSPISGHRSVSWYQQTPGQGLQFLFEYFSETQRNKGNFPGRFSGRQFSNSRSEMNVSTLELGDSALYLCASSLYSRDLYTGELFFGEGSRLTVL.

V usage is TRBV24-1 and J usage is TRBJ2-2; TRBD2 might be the D (5 bases). Trimming stripped 3 bases from V and 0 bases from J, with 7 bases between. The germline V gene has CDR1 KGHDR and CDR2 SFDVKD. This CDR3 contains 15 residues. CDR3 nucleotide sequence: TGTGCCACCAGTGATCCGGGGACGAACACCGGGGAGCTGTTTTTT. It encodes CATSDPGTNTGELFF.

The chain couples TRBV6-5 to TRBJ2-4; tentative D call: TRBD1 (5 bases). V dropped 8 bases and J dropped 7 bases, with 15 bases sitting between them. The CDR3 totals 13 residues. Germline loops: CDR1 MNHEY, CDR2 SVGAGI. The CDR3 bases are TGTGCCAGCGCAGCAGGGATGGGGAACATTCAGTACTTC. Amino acid sequence: CASAAGMGNIQYF.

The chain joins TRBV2 to TRBJ2-3; 11 nucleotides agree with TRBD2. From germline, CDR1 is SNHLY and CDR2 FYNNEI. The CDR3 has 17 residues. V was clipped by 2 bases and J by 7 bases; unmatched bases: 11. The CDR3: CASSEFSSGRIRNTQYF. CDR3 coding DNA: TGTGCCAGCAGTGAATTTTCTAGCGGGAGGATTCGGAATACGCAGTATTTT.

A single count supports this clone. The V gene is TRBV9, the J gene TRBJ1-2; TRBD1 matches at 8 bases. CDR1 and CDR2 (germline): SGDLS, YYNGEE. The V and J ends lost 1 base and 4 bases, in that order; junction bases with no gene match: 6. The CDR3 has 15 residues. This CDR3 is CASSVPPDRGYGYTF. The CDR3 DNA follows: TGTGCCAGCAGCGTACCCCCTGACAGGGGCTATGGCTACACCTTC.

The CDR3 DNA is TGTGCCAGCAGAACTAGCGGGACCCCCACCGGGGAGCTGTTTTTT. The encoded protein is CASRTSGTPTGELFF. The chain couples TRBV7-9 to TRBJ2-2, with TRBD2 matching over 10 bases. V lost 6 bases and J lost 4; bases outside the gene matches: 5. This CDR3 has 15 amino acids. Per germline, CDR1 SEHNR and CDR2 FQNEAQ (reference sequence).

This chain connects TRBV27 to TRBJ2-3, with a possible D match to TRBD2 (6 bases). This CDR3 region has 14 residues. The germline V gene has CDR1 MNHEY and CDR2 SMNVEV (reference sequence). The V gene lost 4 bases and the J gene lost 4 bases, with 12 bases spanning the gap. As DNA, the CDR3 is TGTGCCAGCAGTTCAATGGTAGCGGCAGATACGCAGTATTTT. It yields the protein CASSSMVAADTQYF.

The J gene is TRBJ2-3, the V gene TRBV7-9, with D possibly being TRBD2 (5 bases). Trimming pared 2 bases from V and 6 bases from J, leaving 9 bases between. From germline, CDR1 is SEHNR and CDR2 FQNEAQ (reference sequence). The CDR3 runs 13 residues. CDR3 region: CASSLRGSDTQYF. The CDR3 nucleotides are TGTGCCAGCAGCTTAAGAGGGTCGGATACGCAGTATTTT.

This chain uses TRBV28 with TRBJ1-1; D is unclear. Trimming shortened V by 2 bases and J by 1 base, and 17 bases separated the two germline ends. Germline V gives CDR1 MDHEN, CDR2 SYDVKM. The length of the CDR3 is 17 residues. The CDR3 protein is CASSLNPPTVRNTEAFF. The CDR3 DNA is TGTGCCAGCAGTTTAAATCCCCCAACGGTTAGGAACACTGAAGCTTTCTTT.

The chain links TRBV19 to TRBJ1-5; possible D gene TRBD1, 5 bases. This CDR3 spans 13 amino acids. V was trimmed by 6 bases and J by 4 bases, leaving 10 bases between them. Germline CDR1 and CDR2: LNHDA and SQIVND (reference sequence). The CDR3 protein is CASRSGGNQPQHF. In nucleotides, the CDR3 is TGTGCCAGTAGATCGGGGGGGAATCAGCCCCAGCATTTT.

The chain uses TRBV15 and TRBJ2-7; no firm D call. This CDR3 spans 13 amino acids. Germline CDR1 reads LNHNV; CDR2 reads YYDKDF (reference sequence). Trimming took 0 bases from V and 9 from J, leaving 12 bases between them. CDR3 bases: TGTGCCACCAGCAGAGATCCCAACTCCGGGCAGTACTTC. This codes for CATSRDPNSGQYF. Variable domain in full (rest from reference TRBV15 and TRBJ2-7): DAMVIQNPRYQVTQFGKPVTLSCSQTLNHNVMYWYQQKSSQAPKLLFHYYDKDFNNEADTPDNFQSRRPNTSFCFLDIRSPGLGDTAMYLCATSRDPNSGQYFGPGTRLTVT.

This rearrangement joins TRBV5-5 to TRBJ2-7; 7 positions match TRBD1. This CDR3 contains 15 residues. Germline values: CDR1 SGHKS, CDR2 YYEKEE (reference sequence). V was pared by 4 bases and J by 4 bases, with 11 bases of the junction left unmatched. CDR3 sequence: CASSRNRDSVYEQYF. Written as DNA, the CDR3 is TGTGCCAGCAGCAGAAACCGGGACAGCGTGTACGAGCAGTACTTC.

The chain combines TRBV5-1 with TRBJ1-5, with 7 bases that match TRBD1. Germline CDR1 and CDR2: SGHRS and YFSETQ. J gave up 4 bases and V 1 base, and 14 bases lay outside the gene matches. The CDR3 is 18 amino acids. Here the CDR3 DNA reads TGCGCCAGCAGCTTGTCCGAACCCCGGGGACAGACAAATCAGCCCCAGCATTTT. Encoded protein: CASSLSEPRGQTNQPQHF. Full variable domain (rest looked up from reference TRBV5-1 and TRBJ1-5): KAGVTQTPRYLIKTRGQQVTLSCSPISGHRSVSWYQQTPGQGLQFLFEYFSETQRNKGNFPGRFSGRQFSNSRSEMNVSTLELGDSALYLCASSLSEPRGQTNQPQHFGDGTRLSIL.

The rearrangement uses TRBV30 and TRBJ2-7; the match to TRBD1 covers 8 bases. This CDR3 is built from 16 residues. CDR1 and CDR2 from the germline V gene are GTSNPN and SVGIG (reference sequence). V lost 6 bases and J lost 2; bases outside the gene matches: 15. The CDR3 is CACGQTGTGRPYEQYF. The CDR3, as DNA: TGTGCCTGCGGCCAAACCGGGACAGGACGACCCTACGAGCAGTACTTC.

Only one count was recorded for this clone. V gene TRBV10-1 combines with J gene TRBJ2-1; 11 positions match TRBD2. The V gene's germline CDR1 is WNHNN and CDR2 SYGVQD (reference sequence). The V and J ends lost 5 bases and 10 bases, in that order; junction bases with no gene match: 7. The CDR3 has 14 amino acids. CDR3: CASSRLAGGREQFF. CDR3 coding DNA: TGCGCCAGCAGTAGATTAGCGGGAGGGCGGGAGCAGTTCTTC.

The J gene is TRBJ2-1, the V gene TRBV9; D unclear. The length of the CDR3 is 15 residues. With 0 bases removed from V and 4 bases from J, the gap between germline ends came to 11 bases. Germline CDR1 and CDR2: SGDLS and YYNGEE. The DNA of the CDR3 is TGTGCCAGCAGCGTAGGACTCCCGCCTTACAATGAGCAGTTCTTC. It yields the protein CASSVGLPPYNEQFF.

This chain uses TRBV6-4 with TRBJ2-3, with 7 positions matching TRBD2. V lost 3 bases and J lost 0; bases outside the gene matches: 3. The CDR3 consists of 15 residues. Germline CDR1 and CDR2: MRHNA and SNTAGT. The CDR3 DNA follows: TGTGCCAGCAGTGAGTCAGCGGGAAGCACAGATACGCAGTATTTT. It specifies CASSESAGSTDTQYF.

This chain links TRBV6-5 with TRBJ2-3, with unresolved D. Trimming pared 0 bases from V and 4 bases from J, leaving 11 bases between. CDR1 and CDR2 (germline): MNHEY, SVGAGI. This CDR3 spans 15 amino acids. CDR3 sequence: CASSYSELKADTQYF. In nucleotides, the CDR3 is TGTGCCAGCAGTTACTCGGAGCTGAAGGCAGATACGCAGTATTTT.